This T cell receptor beta chain was retrieved from a study of patients and donors after allogeneic stem cell transplantation (dated by TCRdb to about 2020). This clonotype has just a few counts. It has no known antigen specificity. No much larger clone is present one base from it, and per-base qualities are unavailable. The library was generated by RT-PCR. TCRdb records NextSeq 550 as the sequencer. Using fastp trimming at Q25 and MiXCR clonotype assembly, TCRdb reanalyzed the public sequencing data and kept in-frame beta chains. When rows share a CDR3 protein, they turn into one entry using the most common DNA and genes. This sample is represented by approximately 160,000 distinct CDR3 sequences; about a quarter of them were singletons. Of the sample, roughly 25% falls within the top ten clones. Material: blood, either unsorted or a sorted T cell fraction (not recorded which). This receptor was identified in a human donor who was either an allogeneic HSCT recipient or a stem cell or donor lymphocyte infusion donor (not recorded which). It is not recorded whose cells these are; they may come from a transplant donor.

The nucleotide sequence is TGTGCCACCAACGACAGGGGAGCCAAAAACATTCAGTACTTC. Its amino acids are CATNDRGAKNIQYF. The V and J genes are TRBV12-3 or TRBV12-4 and TRBJ2-4; 8 junctional bases match TRBD1. Its CDR3 holds 14 amino acids, cysteine through phenylalanine. Only CDR3 DNA is held: 42 bases, read in frame from base 1. V loses 10 bases at its end and J loses 0 bases; junction bases beyond the gene matches: 5.